This paragraph reports one T cell receptor beta chain. Its antigen is as yet unknown. These data come from a study of blood T cells in healthy people across ages. Regarding the study as a whole: Roughly linear declines in TCR beta diversity per million T cells occurred with age.

Using a J-beta primer mix together with a sample-barcoded 5' primer, a second PCR was run for about 7 to 12 cycles. Each cDNA molecule received a tag from a template-switch adaptor that had 12 random nucleotides. One entry per CDR3 protein results from TCRdb running MiXCR on the 5' RACE reads. The sample consists of hundreds of thousands of distinct CDR3 sequences, approximately 25% of them appearing once. Individuals who donated were healthy Caucasians from Russia aged roughly 6 to 90. Each sample yielded at least 6 million isolated PBMCs. The germline V and J ends were trimmed by 4 bases and 9 bases, with 23 bases remaining between them. CDR1 is SGHNT, CDR2 YYREEE, per germline (reference sequence). The CDR3 sequence is 16 residues long. These data were likewise used in another study, on T cells of mothers and their children.

This clonotype originated in a boy aged 5-17 years in good health. The rearrangement joins TRBV5-4 to TRBJ2-1; TRBD2 might be the D (6 bases). Material: blood. For the CDR3, the DNA is TGTGCCAGCAGCGGAGCGGACTATCCCATTTGGGGTGAGCAGTTCTTC. Translation gives CASSGADYPIWGEQFF.